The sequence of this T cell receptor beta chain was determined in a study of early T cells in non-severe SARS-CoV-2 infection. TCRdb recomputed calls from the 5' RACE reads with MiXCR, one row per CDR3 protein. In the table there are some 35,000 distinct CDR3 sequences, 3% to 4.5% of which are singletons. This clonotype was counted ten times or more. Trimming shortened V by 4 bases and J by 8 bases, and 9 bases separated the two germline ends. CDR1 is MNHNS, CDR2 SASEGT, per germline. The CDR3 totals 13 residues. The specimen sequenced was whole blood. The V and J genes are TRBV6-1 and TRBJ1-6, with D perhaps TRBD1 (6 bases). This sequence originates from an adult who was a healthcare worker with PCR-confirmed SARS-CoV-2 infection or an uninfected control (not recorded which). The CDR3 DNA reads TGTGCCAGCAGTGGAGGGGGGGATTCACCCCTCCACTTT. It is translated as CASSGGGDSPLHF.